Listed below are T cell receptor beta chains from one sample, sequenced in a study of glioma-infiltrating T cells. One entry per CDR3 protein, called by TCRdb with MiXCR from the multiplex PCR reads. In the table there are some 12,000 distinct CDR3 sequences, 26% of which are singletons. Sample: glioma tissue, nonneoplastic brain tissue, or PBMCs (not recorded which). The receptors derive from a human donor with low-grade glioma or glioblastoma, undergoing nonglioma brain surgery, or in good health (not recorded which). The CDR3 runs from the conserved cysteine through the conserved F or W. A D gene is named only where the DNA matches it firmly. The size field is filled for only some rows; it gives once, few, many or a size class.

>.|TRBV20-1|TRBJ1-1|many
TGCAGTGCCACCCTGGGCATGAACACTGAAGCTTTCTTT
CSATLGMNTEAFF
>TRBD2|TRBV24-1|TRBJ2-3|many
TGTGCCACCAGTGACACTAGCGGAGGGAGCCCAGATACGCAGTATTTT
CATSDTSGGSPDTQYF
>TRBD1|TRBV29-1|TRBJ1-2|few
TGCAGCGTTAGGACAGGGGGCGAGAGCTACACCTTC
CSVRTGGESYTF
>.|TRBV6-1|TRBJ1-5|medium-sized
TGTGCCAGCAGTGAAGCGAGTTCTGAGGGTAATCAGCCCCAGCATTTT
CASSEASSEGNQPQHF
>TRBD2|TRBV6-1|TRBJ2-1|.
TGTGCCAGCAGTGGTCCTAGCGGGAGGGCCCGGCCCTTTGGCAATGGGAAGTTCTTC
CASSGPSGRARPFGNGKFF
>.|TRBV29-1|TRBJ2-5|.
TGCAGCGTTCGCAGGGGGGCTGGGGAGACCCAGTACTTC
CSVRRGAGETQYF
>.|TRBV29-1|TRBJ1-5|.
TGCAGCGTCGCGCCAGGGTCGGGTCAGCCCCAGCATTTT
CSVAPGSGQPQHF
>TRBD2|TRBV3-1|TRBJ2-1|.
TGTGCCAGCAGCCAAGGGTGGGCGGGAGGCTCCTACAATGAGCAGTTCTTC
CASSQGWAGGSYNEQFF
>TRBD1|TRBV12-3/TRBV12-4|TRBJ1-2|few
TGTGCCAGCAGTTTGGACAGGGACCGGGGCTACACCTTC
CASSLDRDRGYTF
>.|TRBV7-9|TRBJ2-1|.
TGTGCCAGCAGCTTAATGACGGGACCGAGTTTCTTC
CASSLMTGPSFF
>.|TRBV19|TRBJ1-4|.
TGTGCCAGTAGTAGGGGGGACCGAGACCTTGAAAAACTGTTTTTT
CASSRGDRDLEKLFF
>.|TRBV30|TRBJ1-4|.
TGTGCCTGGAGGGGACAAGCAAATGAAAAACTGTTTTTT
CAWRGQANEKLFF
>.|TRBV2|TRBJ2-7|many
TGTGCCACAAGCAGGGGAAGAAGCTACGAGCAGTACTTC
CATSRGRSYEQYF
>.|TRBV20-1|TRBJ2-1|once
TGCAGTGCTGCCCCAGGCAGGAGCTCCTACAATGAGCAGCTCTTC
CSAAPGRSSYNEQLF